This note documents a single TCR beta chain sequence. These data belong to a study of shared clonotypes between healthy human individuals. Assay: immunoSEQ multiplex PCR; the TCRdb copy retains only in-frame clones and omits some. The data hold about a million clones, with roughly 80% observed a single time. From germline, CDR1 is KGHSH and CDR2 LQKENI. This CDR3 contains 17 residues. With 0 bases removed from V and 6 bases from J, the gap between germline ends came to 20 bases. The V gene is TRBV18, the J gene TRBJ1-1; D call uncertain. The sequence came from a man younger than 35 in good health. Some clones in this sample may be carry-over from other donors' samples. The sample was memory CD4+ T cells from PBMCs. Subset given: CD45RA-negative fraction. CDR3 sequence (DNA): TGTGCCAGCTCACCACCGACGGGCCTCCGAGGCCTAGCTGAAGCTTTCTTT. Its translation is CASSPPTGLRGLAEAFF.